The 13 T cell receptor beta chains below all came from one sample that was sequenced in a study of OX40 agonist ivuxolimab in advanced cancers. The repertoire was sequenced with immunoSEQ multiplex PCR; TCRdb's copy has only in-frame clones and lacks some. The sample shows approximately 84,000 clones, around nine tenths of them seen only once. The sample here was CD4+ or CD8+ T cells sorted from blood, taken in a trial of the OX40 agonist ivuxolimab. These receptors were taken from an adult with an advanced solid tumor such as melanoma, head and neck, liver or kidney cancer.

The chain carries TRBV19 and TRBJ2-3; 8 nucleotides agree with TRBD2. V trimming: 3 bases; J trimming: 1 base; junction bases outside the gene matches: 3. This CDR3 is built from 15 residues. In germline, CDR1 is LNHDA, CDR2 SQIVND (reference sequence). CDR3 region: CASSIQAGGTDTQYF. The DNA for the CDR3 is TGTGCCAGTAGTATCCAAGCGGGGGGCACAGATACGCAGTATTTT.

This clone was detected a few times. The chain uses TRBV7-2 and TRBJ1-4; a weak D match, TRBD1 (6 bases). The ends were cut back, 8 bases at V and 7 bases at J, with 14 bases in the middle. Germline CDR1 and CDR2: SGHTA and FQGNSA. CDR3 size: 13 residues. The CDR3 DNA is TGTGCCAGCTCCTACAGGGTTCGTGAAAAACTGTTTTTT. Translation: CASSYRVREKLFF.

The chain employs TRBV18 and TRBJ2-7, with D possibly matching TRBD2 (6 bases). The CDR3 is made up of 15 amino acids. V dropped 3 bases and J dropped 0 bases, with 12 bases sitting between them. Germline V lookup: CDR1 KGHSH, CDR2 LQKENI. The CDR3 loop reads CASSPIPGVSYEQYF. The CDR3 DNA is TGTGCCAGCTCACCTATTCCGGGGGTCTCCTACGAGCAGTACTTC.

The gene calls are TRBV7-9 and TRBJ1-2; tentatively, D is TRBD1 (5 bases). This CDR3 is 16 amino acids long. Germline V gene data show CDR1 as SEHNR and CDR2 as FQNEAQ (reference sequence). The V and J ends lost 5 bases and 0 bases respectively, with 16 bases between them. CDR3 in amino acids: CASSPSSGRTNYGYTF. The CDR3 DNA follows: TGTGCCAGCAGCCCGTCGTCAGGGAGGACTAACTATGGCTACACCTTC.

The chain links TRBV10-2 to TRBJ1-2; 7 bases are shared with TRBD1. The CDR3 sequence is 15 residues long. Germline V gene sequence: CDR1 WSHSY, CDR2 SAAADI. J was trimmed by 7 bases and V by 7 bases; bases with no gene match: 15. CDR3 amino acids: CASTQGDREGGGYTF. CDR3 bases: TGCGCCAGCACGCAGGGTGACAGGGAAGGAGGTGGCTACACCTTC.

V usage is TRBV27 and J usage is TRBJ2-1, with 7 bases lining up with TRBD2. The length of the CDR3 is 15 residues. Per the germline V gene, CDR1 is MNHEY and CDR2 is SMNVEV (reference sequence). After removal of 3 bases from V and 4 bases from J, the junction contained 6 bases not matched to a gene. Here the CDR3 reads CASSFLASGYNEQFF. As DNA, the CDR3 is TGTGCCAGCAGTTTTCTGGCTAGCGGTTACAATGAGCAGTTCTTC.

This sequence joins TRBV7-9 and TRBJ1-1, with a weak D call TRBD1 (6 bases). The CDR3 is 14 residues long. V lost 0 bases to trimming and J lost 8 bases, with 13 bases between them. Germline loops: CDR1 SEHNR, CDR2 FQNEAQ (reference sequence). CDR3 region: CASSLALQGREAFF. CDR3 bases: TGTGCCAGCAGCTTAGCTTTACAGGGTCGGGAAGCTTTCTTT. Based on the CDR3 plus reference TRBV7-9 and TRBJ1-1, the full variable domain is DTGVSQNPRHKITKRGQNVTFRCDPISEHNRLYWYRQTLGQGPEFLTYFQNEAQLEKSRLLSDRFSAERPKGSFSTLEIQRTEQGDSAMYLCASSLALQGREAFFGQGTRLTVV.

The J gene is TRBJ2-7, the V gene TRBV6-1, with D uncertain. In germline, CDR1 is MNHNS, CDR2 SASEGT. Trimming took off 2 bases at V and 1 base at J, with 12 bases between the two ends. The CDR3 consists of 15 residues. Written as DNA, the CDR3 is TGTGCCAGCAGTGAACCCGGCAGACAATCCTACGAGCAGTACTTC. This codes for CASSEPGRQSYEQYF.

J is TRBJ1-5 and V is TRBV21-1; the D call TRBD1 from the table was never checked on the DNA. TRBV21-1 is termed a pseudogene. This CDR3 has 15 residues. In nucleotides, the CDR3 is TGTGCCAGCAGCAAAGAAGACAGGGCCAATCAGCCCCAGCATTTT. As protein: CASSKEDRANQPQHF.

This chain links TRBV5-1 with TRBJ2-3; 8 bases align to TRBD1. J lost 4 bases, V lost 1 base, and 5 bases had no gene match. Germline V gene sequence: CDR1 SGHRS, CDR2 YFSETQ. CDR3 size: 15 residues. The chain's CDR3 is CASSLRGQVADTQYF. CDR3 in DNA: TGCGCCAGCAGCTTGCGGGGACAGGTAGCAGATACGCAGTATTTT.

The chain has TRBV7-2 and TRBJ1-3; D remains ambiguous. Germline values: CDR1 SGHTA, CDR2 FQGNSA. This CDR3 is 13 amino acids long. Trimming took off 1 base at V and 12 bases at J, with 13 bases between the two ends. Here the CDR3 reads CASSLDQTRNIYF. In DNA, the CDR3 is TGTGCCAGCAGCTTAGACCAGACCAGGAACATATATTTT.

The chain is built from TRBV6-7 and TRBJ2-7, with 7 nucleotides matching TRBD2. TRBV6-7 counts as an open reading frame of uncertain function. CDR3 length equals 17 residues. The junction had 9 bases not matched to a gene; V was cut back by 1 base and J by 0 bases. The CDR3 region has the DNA TGTGCCAGCAGTTACTTTCGAATCCGGGACTACTCCTACGAGCAGTACTTC. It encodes CASSYFRIRDYSYEQYF.

CDR3 DNA: TGTGCCAGCAGCGGACTAGCGGGGGCCTACGAGCAGTACTTC. Residues: CASSGLAGAYEQYF. The genes are TRBV11-2 and TRBJ2-7, with 13 bases fitting TRBD2. There are 14 residues in the CDR3. Unmatched junction bases numbered 0, after V lost 5 bases and J lost 2 bases. CDR1 is SGHAT, CDR2 FQNNGV, per germline. Based on the CDR3 plus reference TRBV11-2 and TRBJ2-7, the full variable domain is EAGVAQSPRYKIIEKRQSVAFWCNPISGHATLYWYQQILGQGPKLLIQFQNNGVVDDSQLPKDRFSAERLKGVDSTLKIQPAKLEDSAVYLCASSGLAGAYEQYFGPGTRLTVT.